These T cell receptor beta chains were read from a single sample in a study of blood T cell repertoires in COVID-19. TCRdb keeps only in-frame clones here, not all; method: immunoSEQ multiplex PCR. The sample includes hundreds of thousands of clones, approximately 89% of them seen just once. Specimen: peripheral blood. The receptors stem from a woman between 18 and 30 years old who had recovered from COVID-19. Each CDR3 is given with its conserved first and last residue. The order of the fields is clone size, D gene, J gene, V gene, CDR3 protein, CDR3 DNA. D genes are given only for firm matches. Rows give clone size only sometimes, using once, few, many, or a class for an expanded clone.

size: NA; D: TRBD1; J: TRBJ1-2; V: TRBV30; CDR3: CAWTSGQGAYGYTF; DNA: TGTGCCTGGACCTCAGGACAGGGCGCCTATGGCTACACCTTC
size: few; D: NA; J: TRBJ2-5; V: TRBV20-1; CDR3: CSATPKETQYF; DNA: TGCAGTGCTACCCCCAAAGAGACCCAGTACTTC
size: once; D: NA; J: TRBJ1-1; V: TRBV4-3; CDR3: CASSQDLWEYTEAFF; DNA: TGCGCCAGCAGCCAAGATCTGTGGGAGTACACTGAAGCTTTCTTT
size: NA; D: TRBD1; J: TRBJ1-5; V: TRBV4-3; CDR3: CASSQDRRGHQPQHF; DNA: TGCGCCAGCAGCCAAGATAGGAGGGGGCATCAGCCCCAGCATTTT
size: once; D: NA; J: TRBJ2-1; V: TRBV11-3; CDR3: CASSLYSWSYNEQFF; DNA: TGTGCCAGCAGCTTATACTCCTGGTCCTACAATGAGCAGTTCTTC
size: NA; D: TRBD2; J: TRBJ2-1; V: TRBV6-5; CDR3: CASSPGTSGRGEQFF; DNA: TGTGCCAGCAGTCCCGGGACTAGCGGGAGGGGTGAGCAGTTCTTC
size: NA; D: TRBD1; J: TRBJ1-4; V: TRBV13; CDR3: CASSFAGGRWNEKLFF; DNA: TGTGCCAGCAGTTTCGCAGGGGGCAGGTGGAATGAAAAACTGTTTTTT
size: NA; D: TRBD1; J: TRBJ1-2; V: TRBV6-5; CDR3: CASSTPDRCTF; DNA: TGTGCCAGCAGTACCCCGGACAGGTGCACCTTC
size: NA; D: TRBD1; J: TRBJ1-2; V: TRBV6-5; CDR3: CASSYGGQGSYGYTF; DNA: TGTGCCAGCAGTTACGGTGGACAGGGTAGCTATGGCTACACCTTC
size: NA; D: NA; J: TRBJ1-1; V: TRBV24-1; CDR3: CATSETSGSAQAFF; DNA: TGTGCCACCAGTGAAACCTCAGGGTCGGCGCAGGCTTTCTTT
size: NA; D: TRBD1; J: TRBJ1-3; V: TRBV3-1/TRBV3-2; CDR3: CASSQNGQGSGNTIYF; DNA: TGTGCCAGCAGCCAGAACGGACAGGGGAGCGGAAACACCATATATTTT
size: NA; D: TRBD1; J: TRBJ1-5; V: TRBV6-5; CDR3: CASSRNRGGNQPQHF; DNA: TGTGCCAGCAGTCGCAACAGGGGGGGCAATCAGCCCCAGCATTTT
size: NA; D: NA; J: TRBJ1-5; V: TRBV10-3; CDR3: CAISESRQNQPQHF; DNA: TGTGCCATCAGTGAGTCGAGACAGAATCAGCCCCAGCATTTT
size: once; D: TRBD1; J: TRBJ2-4; V: TRBV19; CDR3: CASSTRTGENIQYF; DNA: TGTGCCAGTAGTACCCGGACAGGGGAAAACATTCAGTACTTC
size: NA; D: NA; J: TRBJ1-2; V: TRBV25-1; CDR3: CASSEFNRDHGYTF; DNA: TGTGCCAGCAGTGAATTCAACAGGGATCATGGCTACACCTTC
size: NA; D: NA; J: TRBJ2-1; V: TRBV7-9; CDR3: CASSPIVGTLWNEQFF; DNA: TGTGCCAGCAGCCCGATAGTAGGGACTTTGTGGAATGAGCAGTTCTTC
size: NA; D: NA; J: TRBJ2-3; V: TRBV21-1; CDR3: CASRVVLATDTQYF; DNA: TGTGCCAGCAGGGTTGTGCTAGCAACAGATACGCAGTATTTT
size: NA; D: NA; J: TRBJ1-5; V: TRBV7-2; CDR3: CASSLVMGDQPQHF; DNA: TGTGCCAGCAGCTTAGTCATGGGAGATCAGCCCCAGCATTTT
size: few; D: NA; J: TRBJ2-5; V: TRBV3-1/TRBV3-2; CDR3: CASSELGSSETQYF; DNA: TGTGCCAGCAGTGAACTAGGAAGTTCAGAGACCCAGTACTTC
size: NA; D: NA; J: TRBJ2-5; V: TRBV6-5; CDR3: CASTTAGAVETQYF; DNA: TGTGCCAGCACCACGGCTGGAGCGGTGGAGACCCAGTACTTC
size: once; D: NA; J: TRBJ1-1; V: TRBV2; CDR3: CASSHIGLRGYPEAFF; DNA: TGTGCCAGCAGTCACATCGGGCTAAGGGGATACCCTGAAGCTTTCTTT
size: NA; D: NA; J: TRBJ2-5; V: TRBV12-3/TRBV12-4; CDR3: CASSVRETQYF; DNA: TGTGCCAGCAGTGTCAGGGAGACCCAGTACTTC
size: NA; D: NA; J: TRBJ2-1; V: TRBV2; CDR3: CASSERLASYNEQFF; DNA: TGTGCCAGCAGTGAAAGGCTAGCGTCCTACAATGAGCAGTTCTTC
size: NA; D: NA; J: TRBJ2-5; V: TRBV7-9; CDR3: CASSPPRGIQETQYF; DNA: TGTGCCAGCAGCCCCCCCCGGGGGATCCAAGAGACCCAGTACTTC
size: NA; D: TRBD2; J: TRBJ2-1; V: TRBV14; CDR3: CASSPLAGGDNEQFF; DNA: TGTGCCAGCAGCCCCCTAGCGGGAGGCGACAATGAGCAGTTCTTC
size: NA; D: NA; J: TRBJ2-5; V: TRBV7-6; CDR3: CASSSSSSGQETQYF; DNA: TGTGCCAGCAGCTCATCTAGTAGCGGACAAGAGACCCAGTACTTC
size: once; D: NA; J: TRBJ1-1; V: TRBV4-1; CDR3: CASSLRERNTEAFF; DNA: TGCGCCAGCAGCCTACGGGAAAGGAACACTGAAGCTTTCTTT